Listed here are 25 T cell receptor beta chains from one sample, sequenced in a study of blood T cell dynamics during melanoma immunotherapy. Time point: pre-treatment baseline. Here immunoSEQ multiplex PCR was the method, and the copy in TCRdb shows in-frame clones only, minus some. The sample has roughly 25,000 clones; approximately 90% are singletons. The specimen comprised blood, sampled from a patient treated with checkpoint blockade. These receptors were taken from a human donor with melanoma.

The CDR3: CASSRDQDSPLHF. DNA of the CDR3: TGTGCCAGCAGCAGAGACCAAGATTCACCCCTCCACTTT. The rearrangement uses TRBV11-3 and TRBJ1-6; D is undetermined. The germline V gene encodes CDR1 SGHNT and CDR2 YENEEA. Trimming left V 5 bases short and J 8 bases short, with 10 bases between. This CDR3 contains 13 residues.

V usage is TRBV28 and J usage is TRBJ1-2; D possibly corresponds to TRBD1 (5 bases). CDR1 and CDR2 from the germline V gene are MDHEN and SYDVKM. Deletions cut 4 bases from V and 5 bases from J, with 17 bases between. This CDR3 comprises 15 residues. The CDR3 spells CASSYGTDTVYGYTF. The CDR3 region has the DNA TGTGCCAGCAGTTACGGGACTGATACCGTGTATGGCTACACCTTC.

The rearrangement links TRBV6-5 to TRBJ1-1; possibly TRBD1 for D (5 bases). Germline CDR1 MNHEY, CDR2 SVGAGI. Trimming removed 4 bases at V and 1 base at J, with 7 bases between. This CDR3 is 13 amino acids long. CDR3 amino acids: CASSWGRNTEAFF. In DNA form, the CDR3 reads TGTGCCAGCAGTTGGGGACGGAACACTGAAGCTTTCTTT.

This chain joins TRBV27 and TRBJ2-1, with 8 bases aligning to TRBD2. The V gene's germline CDR1 is MNHEY and CDR2 SMNVEV (reference sequence). Losses at the gene ends were 2 bases for V and 4 bases for J; bases not matched to a gene: 1. This CDR3 has 14 residues. Here the CDR3 DNA reads TGTGCCAGCAGTTTAGCGGGAGGTTACAATGAGCAGTTCTTC. It translates to CASSLAGGYNEQFF.

J is TRBJ1-4 and V is TRBV5-1; D might be TRBD1 (6 bases). V shed 4 bases and J shed 4 bases, with 11 bases lying between them. The CDR3 has 14 amino acids. Germline V lookup: CDR1 SGHRS, CDR2 YFSETQ. The CDR3 nucleotides read TGCGCCAGCAGCGCGGACAGCAATAATGAAAAACTGTTTTTT. Translated: CASSADSNNEKLFF.

This clone was detected only a few times. The J gene is TRBJ2-4, the V gene TRBV5-6; maybe TRBD2 (6 bases). V lost 6 bases and J 6 bases, leaving 22 bases between the germline ends. CDR3 length: 16 amino acids. Germline values: CDR1 SGHDT, CDR2 YYEEEE. DNA for the CDR3: TGTGCCAGCAACCGACGGGGTAGCGGTGTTAGAAACATTCAGTACTTC. It yields the protein CASNRRGSGVRNIQYF.

This rearrangement joins TRBV27 to TRBJ1-2; D not certain. Trimming shortened V by 8 bases and J by 0 bases, and 16 bases separated the two germline ends. The germline V gene encodes CDR1 MNHEY and CDR2 SMNVEV (reference sequence). The CDR3 extends over 15 amino acids. The DNA of the CDR3 is TGTGCCAGCCGTTCTTCTCGGCCCTCTAACTATGGCTACACCTTC. It is translated as CASRSSRPSNYGYTF.

V is TRBV5-1 and J is TRBJ2-7; 12 bases map to TRBD1. Looked up from germline, CDR1 is SGHRS and CDR2 is YFSETQ. Trimming took 7 bases from V and 7 from J; bases not matched to a gene: 12. CDR3 length equals 15 residues. CDR3 bases: TGCGCCAGCGGACCAACCGGGACAGGGGGCGAGGAGCAGTACTTC. It yields the protein CASGPTGTGGEEQYF.

The chain is built from TRBV10-3 and TRBJ2-1; no clear D gene. Trimming shortened V by 5 bases and J by 4 bases, and 6 bases separated the two germline ends. The CDR3 length is 12 residues. The germline CDR1 and CDR2 sequences are ENHRY and SYGVKD. The CDR3 region has the DNA TGTGCCATCAGTAACTATTACAATGAGCAGTTCTTC. It specifies CAISNYYNEQFF.

The J gene is TRBJ2-5, the V gene TRBV4-1; 12 bases map to TRBD2. The assigned J gene may be wrong: the sequence end matches TRBJ2-7 better. Germline CDR1 and CDR2: MGHRA and YSYEKL. The CDR3 loop spans 15 amino acids. The CDR3 sequence: CASSQPSGRDYEQYF. CDR3 bases: TGCGCCAGCAGCCAACCTAGCGGGAGGGATTACGAGCAGTACTTC.

The rearrangement joins TRBV6-1 to TRBJ2-1; D perhaps matches TRBD1 (5 bases). The CDR3 has 15 amino acids. From germline, CDR1 is MNHNS and CDR2 SASEGT. V lost 4 bases and J lost 7, with 17 bases in between. The CDR3 spells CASSGQGVGKNEQFF. As DNA, the CDR3 is TGTGCCAGCAGTGGGCAGGGTGTGGGGAAAAATGAGCAGTTCTTC.

The chain uses TRBV6-1 and TRBJ1-2, with 8 nucleotides matching TRBD1. Germline CDR1 MNHNS, CDR2 SASEGT. The length of the CDR3 is 12 residues. V trimming: 6 bases; J trimming: 7 bases; junction bases outside the gene matches: 4. The CDR3, as DNA: TGTGCCAGCAGCTCAGGGGGCCGTGGCTACACCTTC. Amino acid sequence: CASSSGGRGYTF.

This chain connects TRBV29-1 to TRBJ1-2, with a tentative D call TRBD1 (6 bases). V gave up 1 base and J gave up 3 bases, with 18 bases separating them. Germline V lookup: CDR1 SQVTM, CDR2 ANQGSEA. CDR3 length: 16 amino acids. The CDR3 DNA is TGCAGCGTTGAAGGACGGGGGGCCAGTTTGGACTATGGCTACACCTTC. Translated: CSVEGRGASLDYGYTF.

The V gene is TRBV9, the J gene TRBJ2-2, with no clear D. V lost 0 bases, J lost 1 base, and 4 bases lay in between. The CDR3 runs 14 residues. CDR1 is SGDLS, CDR2 YYNGEE, per germline. In nucleotides, the CDR3 is TGTGCCAGCAGCGTAGTACGGAACACCGGGGAGCTGTTTTTT. This encodes CASSVVRNTGELFF.

This clone was counted between two and nine times. This sequence joins TRBV4-1 and TRBJ2-7, with 9 bases identical to TRBD2. V lost 2 bases, J lost 5 bases, and 7 bases stayed unmatched. CDR3 size: 15 residues. Looked up from germline, CDR1 is MGHRA and CDR2 is YSYEKL. CDR3 nucleotides: TGCGCCAGCAGCCAACGTAGCGGGAGCTACGACGAGCAGTACTTC. Amino acid sequence: CASSQRSGSYDEQYF.

This clone was found once. The CDR3 nucleotides read TGTGCCAGCAGTCTGTTAGCGGGAGCCTACGAGCAGTACTTC. Its translation: CASSLLAGAYEQYF. This chain links TRBV27 with TRBJ2-7, with 9 bases lining up with TRBD2. The CDR3 spans 14 residues. Germline CDR1 and CDR2: MNHEY and SMNVEV (reference sequence). The junction had 4 bases not matched to a gene; V was cut back by 5 bases and J by 2 bases.

CDR3 nucleotide sequence: TGCGCCAGCAGTCACGCCGTCAGGGACACCGGGGAGCTGTTTTTT. Its translation: CASSHAVRDTGELFF. The chain couples TRBV5-1 to TRBJ2-2; D is perhaps TRBD1 (5 bases). The CDR3 consists of 15 residues. Per germline, CDR1 SGHRS and CDR2 YFSETQ. Trimming removed 5 bases at V and 3 bases at J, with 14 bases between.

V and J are TRBV9 and TRBJ1-3; possibly TRBD1 for D (6 bases). The CDR3 spans 15 residues. Germline CDR1 is SGDLS and CDR2 is YYNGEE. The germline V and J ends were trimmed by 0 bases and 0 bases, with 7 bases remaining between them. This CDR3 reads CASSVAGDSGNTIYF. The CDR3, as DNA: TGTGCCAGCAGCGTAGCAGGGGACTCTGGAAACACCATATATTTT.

The rearrangement joins TRBV10-3 to TRBJ1-1, with a tentative D call TRBD1 (5 bases). The CDR3 consists of 15 residues. Germline V CDR1 and CDR2: ENHRY, SYGVKD. V was cut by 7 bases and J by 0 bases, with 15 bases left in between. This CDR3 reads CAIMMGGMMNTEAFF. The DNA of the CDR3 is TGTGCCATCATGATGGGGGGAATGATGAACACTGAAGCTTTCTTT.

The V and J genes are TRBV7-3 and TRBJ2-7, with 8 bases identical to TRBD1. V dropped 4 bases and J dropped 5; count of bases not matched to a gene: 10. Germline CDR1 is SGHTA and CDR2 is FQGTGA. The CDR3 extends over 15 amino acids. Here the CDR3 reads CASSSVGQGVNEQYF. CDR3 sequence (DNA): TGTGCCAGCAGCTCAGTCGGACAGGGAGTAAACGAGCAGTACTTC.

The chain combines TRBV27 with TRBJ2-2; D not resolved. This CDR3 comprises 13 residues. Germline V CDR1 and CDR2: MNHEY, SMNVEV (reference sequence). Trimming took off 5 bases at V and 8 bases at J, with 12 bases between the two ends. CDR3 sequence (DNA): TGTGCCAGCAGTCGTAAGGAACAGGGGGAGCTGTTTTTT. Translating gives CASSRKEQGELFF.

This sequence joins TRBV27 and TRBJ1-5; maybe TRBD1 (6 bases). Deletions cut 5 bases from V and 7 bases from J, with 18 bases between. Germline CDR1 and CDR2: MNHEY and SMNVEV (reference sequence). The CDR3 contains 15 residues. The CDR3 region is CASSRAIQGYQPQHF. The CDR3 DNA reads TGTGCCAGCAGTCGGGCCATACAGGGTTACCAGCCCCAGCATTTT.

The chain joins TRBV7-3 to TRBJ2-7; 11 nucleotides match TRBD2. Germline V gene sequence: CDR1 SGHTA, CDR2 FQGTGA. After removal of 4 bases from V and 6 bases from J, the junction contained 5 bases not matched to a gene. This CDR3 comprises 14 residues. The CDR3 region has the DNA TGTGCCAGCAGCTCCACTAGCGGGAGTGGCGAGCAGTACTTC. It translates to CASSSTSGSGEQYF.

This chain uses TRBV9 with TRBJ2-3, with D possibly matching TRBD2 (6 bases). The CDR3 consists of 15 residues. V lost 1 base to trimming and J lost 2 bases, with 11 bases between them. The germline V gene has CDR1 SGDLS and CDR2 YYNGEE. As DNA, the CDR3 is TGTGCCAGCAGCGTAACGGGGGTAAACACAGATACGCAGTATTTT. This sequence encodes CASSVTGVNTDTQYF.

The chain couples TRBV6-6 to TRBJ2-4; perhaps TRBD2 as D (7 bases). Trimming shortened V by 7 bases and J by 6 bases, and 22 bases separated the two germline ends. The CDR3 runs 16 residues. The germline V gene encodes CDR1 MNHNY and CDR2 SVGAGI (reference sequence). The CDR3, as DNA: TGTGCCAGCACCAACCCGGGGAGGGGGGCAGGAAACATTCAGTACTTC. Its translation is CASTNPGRGAGNIQYF.